The next 28 T cell receptor beta chains were all read from a single sample in a study of neurological immune-mediated disorders. TCRdb re-called the 5' RACE reads through MiXCR, storing one row per CDR3 protein. The table records under 50,000 distinct CDR3 sequences, roughly 14% of them present only once. This sample's time point: longitudinal time-point 2. The specimen sequenced was PBMCs. The receptors come from a male donor with HTLV-1-associated myelopathy (HAM/TSP).

The chain carries TRBV27 and TRBJ1-6, with 8 bases aligning to TRBD1. Germline CDR1 and CDR2: MNHEY and SMNVEV (reference sequence). Germline trimming cut 5 bases from V and 4 bases from J; bases unmatched to any gene: 7. CDR3 length: 16 residues. CDR3: CASSDRQGKYNSPLHF. In DNA form, the CDR3 reads TGTGCCAGCAGTGATAGACAGGGGAAATATAATTCACCCCTCCACTTT.

This clonotype was found many times. The genes are TRBV12-3 or TRBV12-4 and TRBJ2-6; unclear D gene. This CDR3 region has 14 residues. Trimming pared 2 bases from V and 3 bases from J, leaving 5 bases between. CDR3 loop: CASSLIGGANVLTF. The CDR3 nucleotides read TGTGCCAGCAGTTTAATTGGTGGGGCCAACGTCCTGACTTTC.

In its sample, this clonotype was seen many times. This chain connects TRBV7-2 to TRBJ2-7; possible D gene TRBD1, 5 bases. The V end was cut by 1 base, the J end by 5 bases, with 12 bases between. The CDR3 is made up of 14 amino acids. Germline lookup yields CDR1 SGHTA and CDR2 FQGNSA. CDR3 protein: CASSLGPRVHEQYF. The CDR3 nucleotides read TGTGCCAGCAGCTTAGGTCCCAGGGTCCACGAGCAGTACTTC.

This clonotype showed up many times. The rearrangement uses TRBV20-1 and TRBJ2-7, with 10 positions matching TRBD1. Germline assignment: CDR1 DFQATT and CDR2 SNEGSKA (reference sequence). With 6 bases clipped from V and 4 bases from J, the junction kept 6 bases outside the gene matches. CDR3 size: 13 residues. The CDR3 sequence is CSAPDRGKYEQYF. CDR3 in DNA: TGCAGTGCCCCGGACAGGGGGAAGTACGAGCAGTACTTC.

V is TRBV28 and J is TRBJ1-5; D is uncertain. The CDR3 runs 15 residues. Trimming left V 3 bases short and J 3 bases short, with 12 bases between. Germline values: CDR1 MDHEN, CDR2 SYDVKM. CDR3 amino acids: CASSLAGRDNQPQHF. CDR3 nucleotide sequence: TGTGCCAGCAGTTTGGCGGGAAGGGACAATCAGCCCCAGCATTTT.

This clonotype was detected ten times or more. The rearrangement links TRBV7-2 to TRBJ2-3; D is undetermined. The germline V gene has CDR1 SGHTA and CDR2 FQGNSA. Trimming stripped 3 bases from V and 0 bases from J, with 10 bases between. The length of the CDR3 is 15 residues. CDR3 coding DNA: TGTGCCAGCAGCTTTTCTACAACTAGCACAGATACGCAGTATTTT. This translates into CASSFSTTSTDTQYF.

This clonotype was recorded many times. The CDR3, as DNA: TGTGCCAGCAACAAGATTAGCGGGGCCCTGGGGCAGTTCTTC. Protein product: CASNKISGALGQFF. The V gene is TRBV12-3 or TRBV12-4, the J gene TRBJ2-1, with 8 nucleotides matching TRBD2. The trim removed 7 bases at V and 12 bases at J, leaving 14 bases unmatched. This CDR3 is built from 14 residues.

J is TRBJ2-3 and V is TRBV11-2; D is possibly TRBD2 (5 bases). The length of the CDR3 is 15 residues. V was pared by 5 bases and J by 1 base, with 13 bases between. The germline gives CDR1 SGHAT, CDR2 FQNNGV. CDR3 sequence: CASSATGIRTDTQYF. The CDR3 region has the DNA TGTGCCAGCAGCGCTACCGGGATACGCACAGATACGCAGTATTTT. The whole variable domain, remainder taken from reference TRBV11-2 and TRBJ2-3, is EAGVAQSPRYKIIEKRQSVAFWCNPISGHATLYWYQQILGQGPKLLIQFQNNGVVDDSQLPKDRFSAERLKGVDSTLKIQPAKLEDSAVYLCASSATGIRTDTQYFGPGTRLTVL.

The chain employs TRBV29-1 and TRBJ1-5; 8 bases agree with TRBD1. The CDR3 spans 14 residues. The trim removed 7 bases at V and 4 bases at J, leaving 9 bases unmatched. CDR1 and CDR2 from the germline V gene are SQVTM and ANQGSEA. This CDR3 reads CSASGTGINQPQHF. The CDR3 DNA reads as TGCAGCGCTTCCGGGACAGGCATAAATCAGCCCCAGCATTTT.

This clonotype appeared many times. The chain uses TRBV5-1 and TRBJ2-3; the D is unclear. The length of the CDR3 is 17 residues. The germline V gene encodes CDR1 SGHRS and CDR2 YFSETQ. With 4 bases removed from V and 2 bases from J, the gap between germline ends came to 20 bases. The CDR3 DNA sequence: TGCGCCAGCAGCCTAACGCAGAACGGGTCTCCCACAGATACGCAGTATTTT. Its translation is CASSLTQNGSPTDTQYF.

The chain has TRBV7-2 and TRBJ1-4; possibly TRBD1 for D (5 bases). V lost 5 bases to trimming and J lost 0 bases, with 7 bases between them. CDR1 SGHTA and CDR2 FQGNSA come from the germline V gene. The CDR3 is made up of 14 amino acids. As DNA, the CDR3 is TGTGCCAGCAGCATGACAGCAACTAATGAAAAACTGTTTTTT. Amino acids: CASSMTATNEKLFF. Supplemented by reference TRBV7-2 and TRBJ1-4, the full variable domain reads GAGVSQSPSNKVTEKGKDVELRCDPISGHTALYWYRQSLGQGLEFLIYFQGNSAPDKSGLPSDRFSAERTGGSVSTLTIQRTQQEDSAVYLCASSMTATNEKLFFGSGTQLSVL.

This clonotype was counted at least ten times. The rearrangement links TRBV7-8 to TRBJ1-2; 9 bases are a match to TRBD1. The CDR3 has 16 residues. With V trimmed by 0 bases and J by 7 bases, 9 bases remained unmatched. The germline gives CDR1 SGHVS, CDR2 FQNEAQ. The CDR3: CASSLALGTGLAGYTF. The CDR3 nucleotides are TGTGCCAGCAGCTTAGCCCTTGGGACAGGGCTTGCTGGCTACACCTTC. The entire variable domain, with the rest obtained from reference TRBV7-8 and TRBJ1-2, is as follows: GAGVSQSPRYKVAKRGQDVALRCDPISGHVSLFWYQQALGQGPEFLTYFQNEAQLDKSGLPSDRFFAERPEGSVSTLKIQRTQQEDSAVYLCASSLALGTGLAGYTFGSGTRLTVV.

This clonotype was detected many times. The chain carries TRBV20-1 and TRBJ1-1; TRBD1 matches 8 bases. V gave up 6 bases and J gave up 0 bases; unmatched junction bases: 6. Germline CDR1 is DFQATT and CDR2 is SNEGSKA (reference sequence). This CDR3 region has 14 residues. CDR3: CSAMGQALNTEAFF. For the CDR3, the DNA is TGCAGTGCAATGGGACAGGCCTTGAACACTGAAGCTTTCTTT.

The chain employs TRBV20-1 and TRBJ2-7, with 9 bases fitting TRBD1. Trimming at V came to 5 bases and at J to 4 bases, leaving 6 bases not matched to a gene. CDR1 and CDR2 (germline): DFQATT, SNEGSKA (reference sequence). CDR3 length: 13 residues. The CDR3 loop reads CSAGRDRAYEQYF. DNA for the CDR3: TGCAGTGCTGGGCGGGACAGGGCTTACGAGCAGTACTTC.

This clonotype was counted at least ten times. The chain recombines TRBV7-9 with TRBJ2-7; 10 bases line up with TRBD1. CDR3 length equals 16 residues. The junction had 12 bases not matched to a gene; V was cut back by 5 bases and J by 5 bases. Per the germline V gene, CDR1 is SEHNR and CDR2 is FQNEAQ (reference sequence). Here the CDR3 reads CASSSRSGQGVHEQYF. The DNA for the CDR3 is TGTGCCAGCAGCAGCCGGTCAGGACAGGGGGTCCACGAGCAGTACTTC.

This clonotype was found many times. The CDR3 loop reads CSSNRGQETQYF. The CDR3 nucleotides are TGCAGCTCAAACAGGGGTCAAGAGACCCAGTACTTC. The chain combines TRBV29-1 with TRBJ2-5; 7 positions match TRBD1. Germline CDR1 SQVTM, CDR2 ANQGSEA. This CDR3 spans 12 amino acids. Trimming cost V 8 bases and J 2 bases; bases outside gene matches: 5.

This clonotype occurred many times. The J gene is TRBJ1-2, the V gene TRBV20-1; 9 bases match TRBD1. Unmatched junction bases numbered 9, after V lost 6 bases and J lost 7 bases. The CDR3 is 13 residues long. Germline CDR1 reads DFQATT; CDR2 reads SNEGSKA (reference sequence). In nucleotides, the CDR3 is TGCAGTGCCAAACAGGGGGCAGTGGGTGGCTACACCTTC. Amino acid sequence: CSAKQGAVGGYTF.

This clonotype appeared many times. The chain carries TRBV5-1 and TRBJ2-2; 9 bases fit TRBD1. Germline trimming cut 2 bases from V and 6 bases from J; bases unmatched to any gene: 5. Germline V gene data show CDR1 as SGHRS and CDR2 as YFSETQ. The CDR3 covers 15 residues. In nucleotides, the CDR3 is TGCGCCAGCAGCTTCCGGGACAGGGCTGCCGGGGAGCTGTTTTTT. Protein sequence: CASSFRDRAAGELFF.

This clonotype has ten or more counts. The rearrangement joins TRBV7-3 to TRBJ2-1; D uncertain. The V and J ends lost 3 bases and 5 bases respectively, with 8 bases between them. Germline CDR1 reads SGHTA; CDR2 reads FQGTGA. The CDR3 has 13 amino acids. This CDR3 is CASSFSENNEQFF. The CDR3 DNA reads as TGTGCCAGCAGCTTCTCAGAAAACAATGAGCAGTTCTTC. The full variable domain, completed using reference TRBV7-3 and TRBJ2-1, is GAGVSQTPSNKVTEKGKYVELRCDPISGHTALYWYRQSLGQGPEFLIYFQGTGAADDSGLPNDRFFAVRPEGSVSTLKIQRTERGDSAVYLCASSFSENNEQFFGPGTRLTVL.

This clonotype was recorded at least ten times. The V call is TRBV7-2, the J call TRBJ2-1; 8 bases are a match to TRBD2. V was clipped by 3 bases and J by 14 bases; unmatched bases: 12. Germline V gene sequence: CDR1 SGHTA, CDR2 FQGNSA. The CDR3 is 14 residues long. CDR3 in DNA: TGTGCCAGCAGCTTGGAGGGTCGGGGGGGCGTGGAGTTCTTC. It yields the protein CASSLEGRGGVEFF.

This clonotype was seen ten or more times. The CDR3 nucleotides are TGCAGTGCTTTCAGACTAGCGGGGGGTGATGAGCAGTTCTTC. This sequence encodes CSAFRLAGGDEQFF. This chain joins TRBV20-1 and TRBJ2-1; TRBD2 matches at 13 bases. The germline CDR1 and CDR2 sequences are DFQATT and SNEGSKA (reference sequence). The CDR3 is 14 amino acids. J was trimmed by 8 bases and V by 5 bases; bases with no gene match: 6.

This clonotype was detected ten times or more. The gene calls are TRBV6-5 and TRBJ1-2; D gene uncertain. There are 13 residues in the CDR3. Germline V lookup: CDR1 MNHEY, CDR2 SVGAGI. V lost 3 bases, J lost 8 bases, and 13 bases lay in between. CDR3 in amino acids: CASSYSPFRGYTF. The CDR3 bases are TGTGCCAGCAGTTATAGCCCTTTCAGGGGCTACACCTTC.

This clonotype was observed many times. The J gene is TRBJ2-7, the V gene TRBV5-1; D possibly corresponds to TRBD2 (6 bases). The germline V and J ends were trimmed by 3 bases and 7 bases, with 20 bases remaining between them. Germline CDR1 reads SGHRS; CDR2 reads YFSETQ. The CDR3 extends over 15 amino acids. The DNA of the CDR3 is TGCGCCAGCAGCTCCCACTCCGGGACCGCGGGGGAGCAGTACTTC. Protein product: CASSSHSGTAGEQYF.

This clonotype was seen ten or more times. This chain links TRBV29-1 with TRBJ1-2; D call uncertain. V was cut by 0 bases and J by 8 bases, with 1 base left in between. Germline V gene sequence: CDR1 SQVTM, CDR2 ANQGSEA. The CDR3 is 9 amino acids. The CDR3 nucleotides are TGCAGCGTTGAAGAAGGCTACACCTTC. Its protein is CSVEEGYTF.

This clonotype was counted at least ten times. The chain recombines TRBV20-1 with TRBJ1-2; D is uncertain. The V end was cut by 2 bases, the J end by 5 bases, with 12 bases between. CDR1 and CDR2 from the germline V gene are DFQATT and SNEGSKA (reference sequence). CDR3 length: 13 amino acids. This CDR3 reads CSARWGDGYGYTF. In nucleotides, the CDR3 is TGCAGTGCTAGATGGGGTGATGGGTATGGCTACACCTTC.

In its sample, this clonotype was seen many times. V gene TRBV5-6 combines with J gene TRBJ2-1; TRBD2 matches 7 bases. With V trimmed by 3 bases and J by 6 bases, 6 bases remained unmatched. The CDR3 consists of 14 residues. Germline V gene sequence: CDR1 SGHDT, CDR2 YYEEEE. The CDR3 DNA follows: TGTGCCAGCAGCTCAAGGACTAGTCTCAATGAGCAGTTCTTC. It translates to CASSSRTSLNEQFF.

This clonotype has ten or more counts. J is TRBJ2-5 and V is TRBV5-1, with 11 bases matching TRBD2. With V trimmed by 0 bases and J by 5 bases, 0 bases remained unmatched. This CDR3 has 14 amino acids. Germline loops: CDR1 SGHRS, CDR2 YFSETQ. The DNA of the CDR3 is TGCGCCAGCAGCTTGGGGACTAGCGGGGAGACCCAGTACTTC. Translated: CASSLGTSGETQYF.

This clonotype has ten or more counts. V is TRBV14 and J is TRBJ2-3; 8 nucleotides agree with TRBD2. The germline CDR1 and CDR2 sequences are SGHDN and FVKESK. The J segment lost 1 base and the V segment lost 3 bases, leaving 0 bases of the junction unmatched. This CDR3 spans 14 amino acids. The CDR3 coding sequence is TGTGCCAGCAGCCAGCGGGGGGGCACAGATACGCAGTATTTT. Its translation is CASSQRGGTDTQYF. Using reference TRBV14 and TRBJ2-3 for the parts outside the CDR3, the full variable domain is EAGVTQFPSHSVIEKGQTVTLRCDPISGHDNLYWYRRVMGKEIKFLLHFVKESKQDESGMPNNRFLAERTGGTYSTLKVQPAELEDSGVYFCASSQRGGTDTQYFGPGTRLTVL.